This TCR beta chain was retrieved from a study of blood T cell repertoires in COVID-19. The overall study: Material from acute and convalescent COVID-19 was sourced from the United States, Italy and Spain. Sources were T cells, B-cell-depleted T cells, or PBMCs; the material itself was cDNA or gDNA.

Per the original data handling: Reference gene primer amplification gave estimated nucleated cell counts. Data came from immunoSEQ multiplex PCR; TCRdb stores just in-frame clones and leaves some out. V and J calls and clone size are as listed in that table; D and trimming were resolved from the DNA. The sample has some 210,000 clones; roughly 86% are singletons. The CDR3 is 14 amino acids. CDR1 is WNHNN and CDR2 is SYGVQD in the germline V gene (reference sequence). The V and J ends lost 2 bases and 5 bases, in that order; junction bases with no gene match: 4. The V call is TRBV10-1, the J call TRBJ2-5; 8 bases are shared with TRBD2. The sample taken for sequencing was peripheral blood. This receptor was taken from a woman aged 50 to 60 with active or convalescent COVID-19. CDR3 residues: CASSEGSGTETQYF. The CDR3 DNA reads as TGCGCCAGCAGTGAGGGTAGCGGGACGGAGACCCAGTACTTC.